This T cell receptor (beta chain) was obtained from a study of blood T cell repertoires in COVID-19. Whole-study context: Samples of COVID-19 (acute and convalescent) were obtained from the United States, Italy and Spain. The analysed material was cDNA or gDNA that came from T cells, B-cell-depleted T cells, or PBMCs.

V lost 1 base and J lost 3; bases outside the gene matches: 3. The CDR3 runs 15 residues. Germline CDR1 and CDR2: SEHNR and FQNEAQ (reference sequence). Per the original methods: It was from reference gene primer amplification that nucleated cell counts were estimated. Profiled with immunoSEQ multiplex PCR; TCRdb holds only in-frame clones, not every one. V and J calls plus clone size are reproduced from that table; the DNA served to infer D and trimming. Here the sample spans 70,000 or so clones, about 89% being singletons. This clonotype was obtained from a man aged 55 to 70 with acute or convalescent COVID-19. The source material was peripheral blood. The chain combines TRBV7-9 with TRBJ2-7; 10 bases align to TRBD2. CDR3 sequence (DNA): TGTGCCAGCAGCTTAGTTAGCGGGGGGAACTACGAGCAGTACTTC. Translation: CASSLVSGGNYEQYF.